This T cell receptor (beta chain) was documented in a study of blood T cell repertoires in COVID-19. Turning to the study itself: Italy, Spain and the United States were the sources of the convalescent and acute COVID-19 samples.

CDR1 is KGHDR and CDR2 is SFDVKD in the germline V gene. Trimming cost V 2 bases and J 0 bases, with 18 bases left between them. The CDR3 sequence is 18 residues long. Profiled with immunoSEQ multiplex PCR; TCRdb holds only in-frame clones, not every one. The data contain around 46,000 clones, about nine tenths of them seen just once; the ten biggest clones take up more than 15%. This clone was seen more than once but under ten times. The specimen was peripheral blood. The sequence derives from a man aged 60-69 years with active or convalescent COVID-19. The chain employs TRBV24-1 and TRBJ1-2; TRBD1 is a possible D gene (5 bases). The CDR3 coding sequence is TGTGCCACCAGTGATTCCTATGGACACACCGGGCCTAACTATGGCTACACCTTC. This sequence encodes CATSDSYGHTGPNYGYTF.